This T cell receptor beta chain originates from a study of CD8+CD57+ T cells in acquired aplastic anemia. Trimming at V came to 6 bases and at J to 6 bases, leaving 13 bases not matched to a gene. The CDR3 is made up of 15 amino acids. Germline-derived CDR1 and CDR2 are DFQATT and SNEGSKA (reference sequence). TCR beta VDJ and CDR3 profiles were obtained from a genomic DNA template. MiXCR, run by TCRdb on the reads, gives a single entry per CDR3 protein. The sample carries just over 450,000 distinct CDR3 sequences, around 30% recorded once. Sequenced patients had shown CD8+CD57+ cell expansion by flow cytometry.

This TCR was recovered from a human donor with aplastic anemia. This sequence joins TRBV20-1 and TRBJ1-1, with 10 nucleotides matching TRBD1. The material sequenced was sorted CD4+, CD8+, or CD8+CD57+ T cells (not recorded which) from PBMCs. CDR3 in DNA: TGCAGTGCCACTTCTACGGACAGGGGGGGGCCTGAAGCTTTCTTT. It is translated as CSATSTDRGGPEAFF.